Following are 18 T cell receptor beta chains from one sample sequenced in a study of cytomegalovirus exposure and HLA in healthy donors. A multiplex PCR was run with 60 Vbeta primers and 13 Jbeta primers. Assay: immunoSEQ multiplex PCR; the TCRdb copy retains only in-frame clones and omits some. In the table there are some 100,000 clones, approximately 78% of which are singletons. The source material was PBMCs. The receptors were gathered from a woman aged 40 to 50 in good health and CMV-seropositive.

The chain combines TRBV5-4 with TRBJ2-5, with a possible D match to TRBD1 (5 bases). CDR3 length equals 14 residues. Germline CDR1 is SGHNT and CDR2 is YYREEE (reference sequence). The V gene lost 0 bases and the J gene lost 4 bases, with 10 bases spanning the gap. The CDR3 spells CASSLGPGPETQYF. DNA for the CDR3: TGTGCCAGCAGCTTGGGGCCAGGGCCAGAGACCCAGTACTTC.

This clone showed up just a few times. The V call is TRBV6-6, the J call TRBJ2-7; 7 nucleotides align to TRBD2. Germline-derived CDR1 and CDR2 are MNHNY and SVGAGI (reference sequence). The J segment lost 0 bases and the V segment lost 0 bases, leaving 5 bases of the junction unmatched. The CDR3 runs 16 residues. CDR3: CASSYSGGRTSYEQYF. The CDR3 DNA reads as TGTGCCAGCAGTTACTCGGGGGGGAGAACCTCCTACGAGCAGTACTTC.

This rearrangement joins TRBV28 to TRBJ2-7, with 10 nucleotides matching TRBD1. There are 13 residues in the CDR3. The V gene end was trimmed by 5 bases and the J gene end by 7 bases; junction bases not matched to a gene: 5. Germline V CDR1 and CDR2: MDHEN, SYDVKM. The CDR3 reads CASSPGTGVEQYF. CDR3 DNA sequence: TGTGCCAGCAGTCCCGGGACAGGGGTGGAGCAGTACTTC.

This chain joins TRBV9 and TRBJ1-5; weak D call: TRBD1 (6 bases). Per germline, CDR1 SGDLS and CDR2 YYNGEE. The CDR3 length is 14 residues. Trimming took off 4 bases at V and 8 bases at J, with 16 bases between the two ends. The CDR3 region has the DNA TGTGCCAGCAGCCCACAGGGCTATGATGAGCCCCAGCATTTT. Residues: CASSPQGYDEPQHF.

The rearrangement uses TRBV6-4 and TRBJ2-1; 11 bases fit TRBD2. Trimming removed 4 bases from V and 0 bases from J; junction bases left unmatched: 8. CDR1 MRHNA and CDR2 SNTAGT come from the germline V gene. The length of the CDR3 is 18 residues. The CDR3 DNA reads TGTGCCAGCAGTGCACTAGCGGGAGTTACCCACTCCTACAATGAGCAGTTCTTC. This gives the protein CASSALAGVTHSYNEQFF.

The V gene is TRBV6-6, the J gene TRBJ2-1; D uncertain. Germline V gene data show CDR1 as MNHNY and CDR2 as SVGAGI (reference sequence). This CDR3 comprises 14 residues. V dropped 0 bases and J dropped 7 bases, with 10 bases sitting between them. The CDR3: CASSYSESTNEQFF. The CDR3, as DNA: TGTGCCAGCAGTTACTCGGAGTCTACGAATGAGCAGTTCTTC.

The V gene is TRBV27, the J gene TRBJ1-5; a weak D match, TRBD1 (5 bases). The germline V gene has CDR1 MNHEY and CDR2 SMNVEV (reference sequence). V lost 8 bases and J 4 bases, leaving 15 bases between the germline ends. The CDR3 sequence is 14 residues long. The CDR3: CASSLKGSNQPQHF. The CDR3 DNA follows: TGTGCCAGCTCTCTCAAGGGGTCTAATCAGCCCCAGCATTTT.

The rearrangement uses TRBV4-3 and TRBJ2-7, with a weak D call TRBD1 (5 bases). Germline loops: CDR1 LGHNA, CDR2 YSLEER. Trimming cost V 1 base and J 0 bases, with 13 bases left between them. This CDR3 is built from 16 residues. In DNA, the CDR3 is TGCGCCAGCAGCCAAGGATTTGGGGCCCGCTCCTACGAGCAGTACTTC. Its protein product is CASSQGFGARSYEQYF.

CDR3 protein: CASSLTGIDYGYTF. For the CDR3, the DNA is TGCGCCAGCAGCCTGACAGGAATTGATTATGGCTACACCTTC. The chain recombines TRBV5-1 with TRBJ1-2, with a tentative D call TRBD1 (6 bases). The CDR3 is made up of 14 amino acids. The V gene lost 4 bases and the J gene lost 5 bases, with 15 bases spanning the gap. CDR1 is SGHRS and CDR2 is YFSETQ in the germline V gene.

This clone is a singleton in its sample. The limits of the CDR3 on the DNA are not certain, so only TCRdb's listed CDR3 is given. V and J are TRBV6-5 and TRBJ1-4; TRBD1 was called by the table and not checked on the DNA. Inclusive of both ends, the CDR3 amounts to 14 amino acids. Germline lookup yields CDR1 MNHEY and CDR2 SVGAGI. CDR3 region: CASSSSQGHEKLFF.

The chain's CDR3 is CASSYGTSPNEQFF. CDR3 sequence (DNA): TGTGCCAGCAGTTATGGGACTAGCCCCAATGAGCAGTTCTTC. This chain connects TRBV6-5 to TRBJ2-1; 9 bases map to TRBD2. The CDR3 is made up of 14 amino acids. V was clipped by 3 bases and J by 6 bases; unmatched bases: 3. CDR1 MNHEY and CDR2 SVGAGI come from the germline V gene.

There are a few counts of this clone. V usage is TRBV5-5 and J usage is TRBJ2-2; the D is unclear. From germline, CDR1 is SGHKS and CDR2 YYEKEE (reference sequence). V lost 1 base and J 4 bases, leaving 11 bases between the germline ends. The CDR3 has 15 residues. The CDR3: CASSLWRNGTGELFF. The DNA for the CDR3 is TGTGCCAGCAGCTTGTGGCGGAATGGCACCGGGGAGCTGTTTTTT.

This CDR3 is CASRDRDPYEQYF. The CDR3 nucleotides are TGTGCCAGCCGCGACAGGGACCCCTACGAGCAGTACTTC. The V gene is TRBV7-9, the J gene TRBJ2-7; TRBD1 agrees at 7 bases. From germline, CDR1 is SEHNR and CDR2 FQNEAQ (reference sequence). This CDR3 comprises 13 residues. V was clipped by 8 bases and J by 2 bases; unmatched bases: 6.

This chain links TRBV30 with TRBJ1-1; 8 bases fit TRBD1. This CDR3 comprises 16 residues. The germline gives CDR1 GTSNPN, CDR2 SVGIG (reference sequence). J lost 6 bases, V lost 3 bases, and 15 bases had no gene match. CDR3 coding DNA: TGTGCCTGGAGGGTAACCCCAGGGGGCAGGGGCGCTGAAGCTTTCTTT. Translated: CAWRVTPGGRGAEAFF. Full variable domain (rest looked up from reference TRBV30 and TRBJ1-1): SQTIHQWPATLVQPVGSPLSLECTVEGTSNPNLYWYRQAAGRGLQLLFYSVGIGQISSEVPQNLSASRPQDRQFILSSKKLLLSDSGFYLCAWRVTPGGRGAEAFFGQGTRLTVV.

DNA of the CDR3: TGTGCCAGCAGCTTAGCTGGGGCTTTCGACTATGGCTACACCTTC. Its translation is CASSLAGAFDYGYTF. The genes are TRBV11-2 and TRBJ1-2, with a possible D match to TRBD1 (5 bases). CDR1 SGHAT and CDR2 FQNNGV come from the germline V gene. Trimming pared 1 base from V and 3 bases from J, leaving 12 bases between. This CDR3 is built from 15 residues.

The chain employs TRBV9 and TRBJ2-1; possible D gene TRBD2, 5 bases. V lost 3 bases to trimming and J lost 8 bases, with 9 bases between them. From germline, CDR1 is SGDLS and CDR2 YYNGEE. The CDR3 length is 12 residues. The CDR3 DNA is TGTGCCAGCAGCGCCGAGGGAGATGAGCAGTTCTTC. This gives the protein CASSAEGDEQFF.

The V gene is TRBV10-3, the J gene TRBJ1-4; 7 bases align to TRBD1. V was clipped by 9 bases and J by 4 bases; unmatched bases: 5. In germline, CDR1 is ENHRY, CDR2 SYGVKD. The CDR3 loop spans 13 amino acids. Written as DNA, the CDR3 is TGTGCCATTAGACAGGGAGTTAATGAAAAACTGTTTTTT. Protein product: CAIRQGVNEKLFF.

The J gene is TRBJ2-3, the V gene TRBV19; 11 bases line up with TRBD2. Germline-derived CDR1 and CDR2 are LNHDA and SQIVND (reference sequence). V trimming: 5 bases; J trimming: 2 bases; junction bases outside the gene matches: 9. The CDR3 totals 17 residues. Here the CDR3 DNA reads TGTGCCAGTAGTCTACTAGCGGGAGAAGGTATCACAGATACGCAGTATTTT. Translated, it gives CASSLLAGEGITDTQYF.